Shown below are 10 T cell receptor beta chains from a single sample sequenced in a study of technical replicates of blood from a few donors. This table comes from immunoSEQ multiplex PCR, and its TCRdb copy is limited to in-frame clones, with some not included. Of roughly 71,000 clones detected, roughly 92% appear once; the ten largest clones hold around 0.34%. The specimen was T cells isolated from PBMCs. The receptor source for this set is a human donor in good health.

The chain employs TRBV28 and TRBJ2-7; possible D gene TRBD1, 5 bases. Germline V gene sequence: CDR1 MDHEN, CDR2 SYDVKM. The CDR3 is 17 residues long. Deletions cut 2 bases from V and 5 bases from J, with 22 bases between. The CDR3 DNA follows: TGTGCCAGCAGTTTAGCACAAGGGGCCCTTCCATTGGACGAGCAGTACTTC. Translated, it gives CASSLAQGALPLDEQYF.

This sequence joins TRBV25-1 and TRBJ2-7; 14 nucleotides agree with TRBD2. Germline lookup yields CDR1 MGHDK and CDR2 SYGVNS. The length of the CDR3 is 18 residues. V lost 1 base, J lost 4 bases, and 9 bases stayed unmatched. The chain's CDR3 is CASSEWGTSGRSRYEQYF. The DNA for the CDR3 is TGTGCCAGCAGTGAATGGGGGACTAGCGGGAGAAGTAGGTACGAGCAGTACTTC.

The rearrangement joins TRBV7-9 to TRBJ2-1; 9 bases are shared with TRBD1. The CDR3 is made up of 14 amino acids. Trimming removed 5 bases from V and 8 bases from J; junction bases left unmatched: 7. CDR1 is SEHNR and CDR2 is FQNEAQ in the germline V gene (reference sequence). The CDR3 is CASSPGTGRHEQFF. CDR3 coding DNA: TGTGCCAGCAGCCCAGGGACAGGGCGTCATGAGCAGTTCTTC.

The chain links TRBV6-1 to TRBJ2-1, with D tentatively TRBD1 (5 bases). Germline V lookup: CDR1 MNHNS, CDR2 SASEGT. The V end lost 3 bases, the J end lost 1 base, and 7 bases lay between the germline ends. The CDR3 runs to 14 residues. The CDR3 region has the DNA TGTGCCAGCAGTGAGCAGGGTTCCTACAATGAGCAGTTCTTC. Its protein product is CASSEQGSYNEQFF.

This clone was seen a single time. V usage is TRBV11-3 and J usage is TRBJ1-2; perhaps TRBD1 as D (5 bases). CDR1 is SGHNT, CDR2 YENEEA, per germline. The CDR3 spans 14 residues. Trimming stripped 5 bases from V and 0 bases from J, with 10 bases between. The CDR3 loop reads CASSVQGSNYGYTF. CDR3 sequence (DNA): TGTGCCAGCAGCGTCCAGGGATCTAACTATGGCTACACCTTC.

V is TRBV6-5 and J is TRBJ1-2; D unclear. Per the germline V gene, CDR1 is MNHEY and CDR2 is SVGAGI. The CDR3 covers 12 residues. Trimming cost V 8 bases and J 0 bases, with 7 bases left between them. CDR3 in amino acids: CASARTNYGYTF. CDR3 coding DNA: TGTGCCAGCGCCAGAACTAACTATGGCTACACCTTC.

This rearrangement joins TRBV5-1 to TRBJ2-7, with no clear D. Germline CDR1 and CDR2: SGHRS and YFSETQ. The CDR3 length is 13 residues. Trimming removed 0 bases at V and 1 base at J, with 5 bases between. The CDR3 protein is CASSLESSYEQYF. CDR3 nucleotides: TGCGCCAGCAGCTTGGAATCTTCCTACGAGCAGTACTTC.

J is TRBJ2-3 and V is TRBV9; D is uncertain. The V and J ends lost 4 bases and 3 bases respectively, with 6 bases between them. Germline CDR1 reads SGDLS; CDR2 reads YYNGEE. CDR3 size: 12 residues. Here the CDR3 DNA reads TGTGCCAGCAGCTCTAATACAGATACGCAGTATTTT. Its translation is CASSSNTDTQYF.

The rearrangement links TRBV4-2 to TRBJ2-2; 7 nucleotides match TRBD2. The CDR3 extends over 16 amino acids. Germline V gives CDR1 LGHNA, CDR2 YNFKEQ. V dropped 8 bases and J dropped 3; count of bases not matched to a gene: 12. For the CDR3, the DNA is TGTGCCAGCGGGAGATTGCGGGAGTGGGACACCGGGGAGCTGTTTTTT. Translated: CASGRLREWDTGELFF.

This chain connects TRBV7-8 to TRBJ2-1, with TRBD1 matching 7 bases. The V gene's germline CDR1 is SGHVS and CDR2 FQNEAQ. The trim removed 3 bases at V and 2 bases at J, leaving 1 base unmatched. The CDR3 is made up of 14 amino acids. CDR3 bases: TGTGCCAGCAGCTTTAGGGGGCCCTACAATGAGCAGTTCTTC. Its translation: CASSFRGPYNEQFF.